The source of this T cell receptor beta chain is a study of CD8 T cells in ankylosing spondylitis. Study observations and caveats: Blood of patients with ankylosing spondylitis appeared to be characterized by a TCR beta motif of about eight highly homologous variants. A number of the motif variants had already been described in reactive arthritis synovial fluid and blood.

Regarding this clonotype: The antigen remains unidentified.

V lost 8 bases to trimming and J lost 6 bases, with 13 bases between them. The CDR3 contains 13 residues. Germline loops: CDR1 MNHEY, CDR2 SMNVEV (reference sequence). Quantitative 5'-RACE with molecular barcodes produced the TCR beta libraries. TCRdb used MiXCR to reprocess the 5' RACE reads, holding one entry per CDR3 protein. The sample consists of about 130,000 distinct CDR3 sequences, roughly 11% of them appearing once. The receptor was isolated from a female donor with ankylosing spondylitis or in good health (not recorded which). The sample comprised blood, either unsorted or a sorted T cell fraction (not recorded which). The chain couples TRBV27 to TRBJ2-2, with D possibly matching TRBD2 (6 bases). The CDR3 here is CASGTPNAGELFF. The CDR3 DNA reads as TGTGCCAGCGGGACTCCTAACGCCGGGGAGCTGTTTTTT.